The sequence of this T cell receptor (beta chain) was determined in a study of cytomegalovirus exposure and HLA in healthy donors. The study, taken as a whole, reports: The TCR clusters that emerged in the first cohort tended, a later analysis found, to co-occur in the 120 or so validation repertoires. Rare TCR sequences dominated, though some public TCRs recurred in many donors.

A note on this clone: Antigen specificity is unknown.

The donors were part of the validation cohort of around 110 subjects. That cohort was separate from the first cohort, which comprised 700 or so subjects. The ends lost 4 bases at V and 2 bases at J; junction bases unmatched: 12. The CDR3 is 16 amino acids. Germline V lookup: CDR1 SGHRS, CDR2 YFSETQ. Sequencing used immunoSEQ multiplex PCR; TCRdb keeps in-frame clones, though not all of them. Here the sample spans approximately 160,000 clones, about 89% being singletons. The genes are TRBV5-1 and TRBJ2-7; the match to TRBD2 covers 7 bases. The clonotype comes from a woman younger than 30 in good health and CMV-seropositive. The material sequenced was PBMCs. CDR3 bases: TGCGCCAGCAGCGGCGGGGGACTTACGGGGCCCTACGAGCAGTACTTC. It specifies CASSGGGLTGPYEQYF.